Listed below are T cell receptor beta chains from one sample, sequenced in a study of T cells after yellow fever vaccination. In TCRdb, the 5' RACE reads were re-called with MiXCR into one record per CDR3 protein. The profile shows some 340,000 distinct CDR3 sequences, over 4% of them singletons. This sample comprised PBMCs, obtained 5 days after the yellow fever booster vaccination. The receptors shown here come from a man younger than 35 who received the YFV17D yellow fever vaccine. CDR3s include the opening cysteine and the closing phenylalanine or tryptophan. Fields, in order: CDR3 length, D gene, clone size, J gene, V gene, CDR3 protein, CDR3 DNA. A D gene is named only where the DNA matches it firmly. A row's size may be missing; if present it is once, few, many or a size class.

cdr3_length: 13
d_call: -
clone_size: few
j_call: TRBJ2-3
v_call: TRBV5-4
cdr3_aa: CASSQGGREAQYF
cdr3_nt: TGTGCCAGCAGCCAGGGGGGCAGGGAGGCGCAGTATTTT

cdr3_length: 14
d_call: TRBD2
clone_size: -
j_call: TRBJ2-5
v_call: TRBV15
cdr3_aa: CATSMGGRYETQYF
cdr3_nt: TGTGCCACCAGCATGGGGGGGAGGTACGAGACCCAGTACTTC

cdr3_length: 13
d_call: TRBD1
clone_size: -
j_call: TRBJ1-1
v_call: TRBV10-3
cdr3_aa: CAINPQGAGEAFF
cdr3_nt: TGTGCCATCAACCCCCAGGGGGCCGGGGAAGCTTTCTTT

cdr3_length: 15
d_call: -
clone_size: many
j_call: TRBJ2-3
v_call: TRBV3-1
cdr3_aa: CASSRVVASTDTQYF
cdr3_nt: TGTGCCAGCAGCCGGGTTGTTGCTAGCACAGATACGCAGTATTTT

cdr3_length: 17
d_call: -
clone_size: -
j_call: TRBJ2-5
v_call: TRBV3-1
cdr3_aa: CASSQDGGYLGQETQYF
cdr3_nt: TGTGCCAGCAGCCAAGACGGGGGCTATCTTGGCCAAGAGACCCAGTACTTC

cdr3_length: 15
d_call: TRBD2
clone_size: few
j_call: TRBJ2-7
v_call: TRBV11-1
cdr3_aa: CASSFQAGDIYEQYF
cdr3_nt: TGTGCCAGCAGCTTTCAAGCGGGAGATATTTACGAGCAGTACTTC

cdr3_length: 15
d_call: TRBD2
clone_size: many
j_call: TRBJ2-5
v_call: TRBV10-3
cdr3_aa: CATIKGGGGTETQYF
cdr3_nt: TGTGCCACCATAAAAGGTGGCGGGGGGACGGAGACCCAGTACTTC

cdr3_length: 15
d_call: -
clone_size: -
j_call: TRBJ1-2
v_call: TRBV6-5
cdr3_aa: CASGRQRLLRYGYTF
cdr3_nt: TGTGCCAGCGGCCGACAGAGATTGCTTCGGTATGGCTACACCTTC

cdr3_length: 14
d_call: -
clone_size: -
j_call: TRBJ2-3
v_call: TRBV20-1
cdr3_aa: CSARRDLRGDTQYF
cdr3_nt: TGCAGTGCTAGACGGGACCTCAGGGGAGATACGCAGTATTTT

cdr3_length: 15
d_call: -
clone_size: -
j_call: TRBJ1-2
v_call: TRBV7-2
cdr3_aa: CASSPGRGQGGGYTF
cdr3_nt: TGTGCCAGCAGCCCAGGGAGAGGGCAGGGCGGTGGCTACACCTTC

cdr3_length: 12
d_call: -
clone_size: few
j_call: TRBJ2-1
v_call: TRBV7-9
cdr3_aa: CASSLGLDEQFF
cdr3_nt: TGTGCCAGCAGCTTAGGGCTCGATGAGCAGTTCTTC

cdr3_length: 13
d_call: -
clone_size: few
j_call: TRBJ2-1
v_call: TRBV12-3/TRBV12-4
cdr3_aa: CASSQREYNEQFF
cdr3_nt: TGTGCCAGCAGCCAGAGGGAGTACAATGAGCAGTTCTTC

cdr3_length: 14
d_call: -
clone_size: -
j_call: TRBJ1-5
v_call: TRBV6-1
cdr3_aa: CASTRGGRGQPQHF
cdr3_nt: TGTGCCAGCACGCGGGGGGGCCGGGGACAGCCCCAGCATTTT

cdr3_length: 14
d_call: -
clone_size: many
j_call: TRBJ2-1
v_call: TRBV5-1
cdr3_aa: CASSLEIAPNEQFF
cdr3_nt: TGCGCCAGCAGCTTGGAGATAGCGCCTAATGAGCAGTTCTTC

cdr3_length: 14
d_call: -
clone_size: many
j_call: TRBJ1-1
v_call: TRBV2
cdr3_aa: CASTAEGGNTEAFF
cdr3_nt: TGTGCCAGCACAGCCGAAGGGGGGAACACTGAAGCTTTCTTT

cdr3_length: 17
d_call: TRBD2
clone_size: -
j_call: TRBJ2-1
v_call: TRBV4-3
cdr3_aa: CASSNRPSGGRYNEQFF
cdr3_nt: TGCGCCAGCAGCAACCGACCTAGCGGGGGGCGCTACAATGAGCAGTTCTTC

cdr3_length: 10
d_call: -
clone_size: many
j_call: TRBJ2-1
v_call: TRBV2
cdr3_aa: CASSRNEQFF
cdr3_nt: TGTGCCAGCAGTCGCAATGAGCAGTTCTTC

cdr3_length: 13
d_call: -
clone_size: few
j_call: TRBJ2-1
v_call: TRBV7-6
cdr3_aa: CASSPDRNNEQFF
cdr3_nt: TGTGCCAGCAGCCCGGACAGAAACAATGAGCAGTTCTTC

cdr3_length: 15
d_call: TRBD1
clone_size: few
j_call: TRBJ1-2
v_call: TRBV20-1
cdr3_aa: CSAVDGDRPYYGYTF
cdr3_nt: TGCAGTGCTGTAGATGGGGACAGGCCATACTATGGCTACACCTTC

cdr3_length: 15
d_call: TRBD2
clone_size: many
j_call: TRBJ2-1
v_call: TRBV20-1
cdr3_aa: CSARDHQRGLGEQFF
cdr3_nt: TGCAGTGCTAGAGATCATCAGCGGGGACTGGGTGAGCAGTTCTTC

cdr3_length: 12
d_call: -
clone_size: few
j_call: TRBJ1-1
v_call: TRBV18
cdr3_aa: CARPPPNTEAFF
cdr3_nt: TGTGCCAGGCCGCCACCGAACACTGAAGCTTTCTTT

cdr3_length: 16
d_call: TRBD1
clone_size: -
j_call: TRBJ1-2
v_call: TRBV5-1
cdr3_aa: CASSFARVNRGDGYTF
cdr3_nt: TGCGCCAGCAGTTTTGCGAGAGTTAACAGGGGTGATGGCTACACCTTC

cdr3_length: 14
d_call: TRBD2
clone_size: -
j_call: TRBJ2-2
v_call: TRBV20-1
cdr3_aa: CSARTSAYTGELFF
cdr3_nt: TGCAGTGCGCGGACTAGCGCTTACACCGGGGAGCTGTTTTTT

cdr3_length: 18
d_call: -
clone_size: few
j_call: TRBJ2-3
v_call: TRBV4-1
cdr3_aa: CASSPGFPGPRAADTQYF
cdr3_nt: TGCGCCAGCAGCCCGGGCTTCCCGGGACCCCGGGCCGCAGATACGCAGTATTTT

cdr3_length: 12
d_call: -
clone_size: many
j_call: TRBJ2-1
v_call: TRBV2
cdr3_aa: CASRMYGEEQFF
cdr3_nt: TGTGCCAGCAGGATGTATGGGGAGGAGCAGTTCTTC

cdr3_length: 14
d_call: -
clone_size: few
j_call: TRBJ2-5
v_call: TRBV7-9
cdr3_aa: CASSSLRTAETQYF
cdr3_nt: TGTGCCAGCAGCTCCCTTCGGACAGCTGAGACCCAGTACTTC

cdr3_length: 14
d_call: TRBD1
clone_size: -
j_call: TRBJ1-4
v_call: TRBV7-9
cdr3_aa: CASSAAGQLEKLFF
cdr3_nt: TGTGCCAGCAGCGCGGCGGGACAGCTCGAAAAACTGTTTTTT

cdr3_length: 16
d_call: TRBD2
clone_size: -
j_call: TRBJ2-2
v_call: TRBV7-9
cdr3_aa: CASSLYAGVDTGELFF
cdr3_nt: TGTGCCAGCAGCTTGTACGCGGGGGTCGACACCGGGGAGCTGTTTTTT

cdr3_length: 14
d_call: -
clone_size: few
j_call: TRBJ2-7
v_call: TRBV2
cdr3_aa: CASSGSGKTYEQYF
cdr3_nt: TGTGCCAGCAGTGGGTCCGGGAAAACTTACGAGCAGTACTTC

cdr3_length: 14
d_call: -
clone_size: few
j_call: TRBJ1-4
v_call: TRBV7-9
cdr3_aa: CASSRVLQGEKLFF
cdr3_nt: TGTGCCAGCAGCCGGGTTCTACAAGGTGAAAAACTGTTTTTT

cdr3_length: 14
d_call: -
clone_size: -
j_call: TRBJ1-5
v_call: TRBV19
cdr3_aa: CASSTPDSYQPQHF
cdr3_nt: TGTGCCAGTAGTACCCCGGACAGCTATCAGCCCCAGCATTTT

cdr3_length: 15
d_call: -
clone_size: -
j_call: TRBJ2-3
v_call: TRBV7-2
cdr3_aa: CASSLAGGILDTQYF
cdr3_nt: TGTGCCAGCAGCTTAGCTGGGGGGATCTTAGATACGCAGTATTTT

cdr3_length: 14
d_call: -
clone_size: few
j_call: TRBJ1-1
v_call: TRBV6-6
cdr3_aa: CASSYSTANTEAFF
cdr3_nt: TGTGCCAGCAGTTACTCGACAGCGAACACTGAAGCTTTCTTT

cdr3_length: 13
d_call: -
clone_size: few
j_call: TRBJ2-5
v_call: TRBV10-3
cdr3_aa: CAISGTYQETQYF
cdr3_nt: TGTGCCATTTCTGGGACCTACCAAGAGACCCAGTACTTC

cdr3_length: 16
d_call: TRBD2
clone_size: few
j_call: TRBJ2-1
v_call: TRBV12-3/TRBV12-4
cdr3_aa: CASSPSGGSPYNEQFF
cdr3_nt: TGTGCCAGCAGTCCTAGCGGGGGGAGTCCCTACAATGAGCAGTTCTTC

cdr3_length: 16
d_call: TRBD1
clone_size: -
j_call: TRBJ2-7
v_call: TRBV4-2
cdr3_aa: CASSQDRGWVLDEQYF
cdr3_nt: TGTGCCAGCAGCCAGGACAGGGGGTGGGTATTGGACGAGCAGTACTTC

cdr3_length: 14
d_call: TRBD2
clone_size: -
j_call: TRBJ2-2
v_call: TRBV20-1
cdr3_aa: CSARSLAVTGELFF
cdr3_nt: TGCAGTGCTAGAAGCCTAGCGGTCACCGGGGAGCTGTTTTTT

cdr3_length: 13
d_call: -
clone_size: -
j_call: TRBJ1-6
v_call: TRBV4-1
cdr3_aa: CASSRIGFSPLHF
cdr3_nt: TGCGCCAGCAGCCGGATAGGGTTCTCACCCCTCCACTTT

cdr3_length: 17
d_call: -
clone_size: many
j_call: TRBJ2-1
v_call: TRBV18
cdr3_aa: CASSPLSRAGTGNEQFF
cdr3_nt: TGTGCCAGCTCACCACTCTCCAGGGCGGGGACGGGGAATGAGCAGTTCTTC

cdr3_length: 11
d_call: -
clone_size: many
j_call: TRBJ2-7
v_call: TRBV29-1
cdr3_aa: CSVEDEGEQYF
cdr3_nt: TGCAGCGTTGAAGATGAAGGGGAGCAGTACTTC

cdr3_length: 17
d_call: -
clone_size: many
j_call: TRBJ2-5
v_call: TRBV18
cdr3_aa: CASSPRETGNTQETQYF
cdr3_nt: TGTGCCAGCTCACCACGGGAGACAGGAAATACTCAAGAGACCCAGTACTTC

cdr3_length: 16
d_call: TRBD2
clone_size: -
j_call: TRBJ2-3
v_call: TRBV20-1
cdr3_aa: CSAIQGTTFRRGTQYF
cdr3_nt: TGCAGTGCCATTCAAGGGACTACATTCAGGAGGGGAACGCAGTATTTT

cdr3_length: 15
d_call: -
clone_size: many
j_call: TRBJ2-1
v_call: TRBV5-1
cdr3_aa: CASSLEVGSYNEQFF
cdr3_nt: TGCGCCAGCAGCTTGGAAGTGGGGAGCTACAATGAGCAGTTCTTC

cdr3_length: 14
d_call: -
clone_size: -
j_call: TRBJ1-1
v_call: TRBV5-4
cdr3_aa: CASSLAGPLTEAFF
cdr3_nt: TGTGCCAGCAGCTTGGCGGGGCCCCTCACTGAAGCTTTCTTT

cdr3_length: 15
d_call: -
clone_size: -
j_call: TRBJ1-4
v_call: TRBV7-2
cdr3_aa: CASSPNPPSDEKLFF
cdr3_nt: TGTGCCAGCAGCCCAAATCCCCCGTCGGACGAAAAACTGTTTTTT

cdr3_length: 14
d_call: -
clone_size: -
j_call: TRBJ1-1
v_call: TRBV7-8
cdr3_aa: CASSSLGPNTEAFF
cdr3_nt: TGTGCCAGCAGCTCCCTCGGCCCGAACACTGAAGCTTTCTTT

cdr3_length: 14
d_call: -
clone_size: few
j_call: TRBJ1-2
v_call: TRBV11-2
cdr3_aa: CASSLGGIDYGYTF
cdr3_nt: TGTGCCAGCAGCTTAGGAGGGATTGACTATGGCTACACCTTC

cdr3_length: 12
d_call: -
clone_size: many
j_call: TRBJ1-1
v_call: TRBV7-2
cdr3_aa: CASSAQGGRAFF
cdr3_nt: TGTGCCAGCAGCGCCCAGGGAGGCCGGGCTTTCTTT

cdr3_length: 15
d_call: -
clone_size: -
j_call: TRBJ2-5
v_call: TRBV5-1
cdr3_aa: CASSLEIGGRETQYF
cdr3_nt: TGCGCCAGCAGCTTGGAAATAGGGGGGCGGGAGACGCAGTACTTC

cdr3_length: 14
d_call: -
clone_size: -
j_call: TRBJ1-3
v_call: TRBV20-1
cdr3_aa: CSARVSYPGNTIYF
cdr3_nt: TGCAGTGCTAGAGTCTCGTATCCTGGAAACACCATATATTTT

cdr3_length: 10
d_call: -
clone_size: few
j_call: TRBJ2-5
v_call: TRBV7-9
cdr3_aa: CASSTETQYF
cdr3_nt: TGTGCCAGCAGCACAGAGACCCAGTACTTC

cdr3_length: 13
d_call: -
clone_size: -
j_call: TRBJ2-7
v_call: TRBV10-3
cdr3_aa: CAISDRADDEQYF
cdr3_nt: TGTGCCATCAGTGATCGGGCTGACGACGAGCAGTACTTC

cdr3_length: 15
d_call: -
clone_size: few
j_call: TRBJ2-7
v_call: TRBV9
cdr3_aa: CASSSGGQGGYEQYF
cdr3_nt: TGTGCCAGCAGCTCCGGGGGGCAGGGGGGATACGAGCAGTACTTC

cdr3_length: 19
d_call: -
clone_size: few
j_call: TRBJ2-2
v_call: TRBV27
cdr3_aa: CASSPKRDSATMGTGELFF
cdr3_nt: TGTGCCAGCAGTCCAAAGCGGGACAGCGCTACTATGGGCACCGGGGAGCTGTTTTTT

cdr3_length: 14
d_call: TRBD1
clone_size: -
j_call: TRBJ1-4
v_call: TRBV12-3/TRBV12-4
cdr3_aa: CASRGYRGREKLFF
cdr3_nt: TGTGCCAGCAGGGGATACAGGGGGCGTGAAAAACTGTTTTTT

cdr3_length: 12
d_call: -
clone_size: many
j_call: TRBJ1-2
v_call: TRBV29-1
cdr3_aa: CSVERQSLGYTF
cdr3_nt: TGCAGCGTTGAAAGACAGAGCTTAGGCTACACCTTC